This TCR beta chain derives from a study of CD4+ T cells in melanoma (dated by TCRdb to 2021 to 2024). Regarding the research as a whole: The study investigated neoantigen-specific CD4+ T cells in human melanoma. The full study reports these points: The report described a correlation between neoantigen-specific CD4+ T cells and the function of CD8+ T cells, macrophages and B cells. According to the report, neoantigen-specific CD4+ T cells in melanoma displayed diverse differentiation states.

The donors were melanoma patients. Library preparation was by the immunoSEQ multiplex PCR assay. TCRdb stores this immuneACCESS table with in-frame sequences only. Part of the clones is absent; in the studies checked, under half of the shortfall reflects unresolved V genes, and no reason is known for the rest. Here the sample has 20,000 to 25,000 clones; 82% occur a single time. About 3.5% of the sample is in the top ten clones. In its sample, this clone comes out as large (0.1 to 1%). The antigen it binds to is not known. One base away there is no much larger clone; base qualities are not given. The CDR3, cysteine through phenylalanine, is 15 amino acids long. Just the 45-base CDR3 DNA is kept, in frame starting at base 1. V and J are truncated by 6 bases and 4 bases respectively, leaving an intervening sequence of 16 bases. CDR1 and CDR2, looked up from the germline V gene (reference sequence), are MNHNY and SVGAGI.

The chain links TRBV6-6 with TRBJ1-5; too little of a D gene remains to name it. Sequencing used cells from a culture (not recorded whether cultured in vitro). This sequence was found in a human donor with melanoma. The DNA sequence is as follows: TGTGCCAGCAGCCCTCGGGAGGGCGGTAATCAGCCCCAGCATTTT. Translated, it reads CASSPREGGNQPQHF.